Given below is one T cell receptor beta chain in context. The CDR3 is 16 residues long. J was trimmed by 1 base and V by 1 base; bases with no gene match: 6. Per germline, CDR1 SGHNT and CDR2 YYREEE (reference sequence). Assay used: immunoSEQ multiplex PCR; TCRdb lists only in-frame clones, some missing. The sample lists 500,000 to 750,000 clones; 85% to 90% were seen once. The source of the sample is a study of shared T cell receptors in the human thymus. Another study also made use of these data, one on human thymus T cells. That work adds: Use of V and J genes seemed skewed within the thymic and blood repertoires.

The receptor comes from a boy younger than two with a congenital heart defect. The specimen sequenced was thymocytes. The V gene is TRBV5-4, the J gene TRBJ2-7; 9 bases are shared with TRBD1. In nucleotides, the CDR3 is TGTGCCAGCAGCTTGACCCCGGGACAGGGATCCTACGAGCAGTACTTC. Residues: CASSLTPGQGSYEQYF. The complete variable domain, with remaining parts taken from reference TRBV5-4 and TRBJ2-7, reads ETGVTQSPTHLIKTRGQQVTLRCSSQSGHNTVSWYQQALGQGPQFIFQYYREEENGRGNFPPRFSGLQFPNYSSELNVNALELDDSALYLCASSLTPGQGSYEQYFGPGTRLTVT.